What follows describes a single TCR delta chain. Its antigen remains unidentified. Within the sample, other DNA sequences also encode this same CDR3. The record originates from a study of Vδ1+ human thymocytes. Overall study findings and caveats: Highly polyclonal TRG and TRD repertoires with Gaussian CDR3 length distributions appeared in thymus. Many TRG clonotypes were shared between donors; TRD repertoires were essentially private. Despite high sort purity, about 20% of thymic T cell receptor delta sequences were Vdelta2.

After alphabeta T cell depletion, CD3+ Vdelta1+ Vdelta2- thymocytes were sorted. Purity of the sorted Vdelta1+ thymocytes ranged from about 98% to 99.6%. The germline V gene encodes CDR1 TSWWSYY and CDR2 QGS. CDR3 length: 14 residues. Trimming removed 5 bases from V and 1 base from J, with 11 bases in between. RNA was extracted from the cells and then reverse transcribed. Multiplex PCR used pooled V-gene forward primers and a constant-region reverse primer to amplify CDR3s. TCRdb made new clone calls on the multiplex PCR reads using CATT. The sample holds about 73,000 delta-chain clones; about 35% are singletons and the top ten take about 0.24%.

The receptor comes from a boy under three years old who had congenital heart surgery. Source material: Vdelta1+ gamma-delta thymocytes from the thymus. Described subset: FACS-sorted CD3+ TCRalphabeta- TCRVdelta1+ TCRVdelta2- thymocytes. V and J are TRDV1 and TRDJ1, with no clear D. CDR3 DNA sequence: TGTGCTCTTGGGACCCTCTTGCCCACCGATAAACTCATCTTT. Translated, it gives CALGTLLPTDKLIF.